The 16 T cell receptor beta chains reported below all come from one sample, sequenced in a study of cytomegalovirus exposure and HLA in healthy donors. The PCR made use of 60 Vbeta and 13 Jbeta primers. The protocol was immunoSEQ multiplex PCR, while the TCRdb copy is restricted to in-frame clones and leaves out a portion. Of more than 150,000 clones listed, about 80% are singletons. Sequenced: PBMCs. These TCRs come from a boy aged 5-17 years in good health and CMV-seronegative.

The chain employs TRBV6-1 and TRBJ1-3, with D possibly matching TRBD1 (5 bases). Per germline, CDR1 MNHNS and CDR2 SASEGT. V was clipped by 2 bases and J by 7 bases, with 15 bases between them. CDR3 length equals 15 residues. This CDR3 is CASSEWGALGNTIYF. The CDR3 bases are TGTGCCAGCAGTGAATGGGGCGCGCTCGGGAACACCATATATTTT.

This rearrangement joins TRBV4-2 to TRBJ2-3, with TRBD2 as a possible D gene (7 bases). Trimming took 4 bases from V and 1 from J, leaving 12 bases between them. CDR1 and CDR2 (germline): LGHNA, YNFKEQ. This CDR3 has 15 residues. CDR3 DNA: TGTGCCAGCAGCCTCGGAGGGGGGGGCACAGATACGCAGTATTTT. This gives the protein CASSLGGGGTDTQYF.

J is TRBJ1-6 and V is TRBV6-4, with D possibly being TRBD1 (5 bases). Per the germline V gene, CDR1 is MRHNA and CDR2 is SNTAGT. This CDR3 is 13 amino acids long. V lost 2 bases and J 8 bases, leaving 7 bases between the germline ends. CDR3 region: CASSDDSYSPLHF. CDR3 in DNA: TGTGCCAGCAGTGACGACAGTTATTCACCCCTCCACTTT.

This clone has just a few counts. The chain has TRBV29-1 and TRBJ1-2; 7 bases map to TRBD1. Germline lookup yields CDR1 SQVTM and CDR2 ANQGSEA. The CDR3 extends over 13 amino acids. V shed 7 bases, J shed 6 bases, and the junction held 11 bases outside the gene matches. The CDR3: CSGSQGEVDGYTF. CDR3 DNA sequence: TGCAGCGGGTCCCAGGGGGAGGTAGATGGCTACACCTTC.

This clone has a handful of counts. This chain links TRBV30 with TRBJ2-5; D is possibly TRBD2 (7 bases). Per germline, CDR1 GTSNPN and CDR2 SVGIG (reference sequence). This CDR3 spans 16 amino acids. V was shortened by 6 bases and J by 0 bases, with 20 bases between the two germline ends. CDR3 loop: CACSKGGGSYQETQYF. The CDR3 coding sequence is TGTGCCTGCTCAAAGGGGGGGGGCTCTTACCAAGAGACCCAGTACTTC.

The V gene is TRBV4-3, the J gene TRBJ2-1, with 15 bases aligning to TRBD2. With V trimmed by 4 bases and J by 6 bases, 10 bases remained unmatched. The CDR3 consists of 18 residues. The V gene's germline CDR1 is LGHNA and CDR2 YSLEER. The CDR3 nucleotides read TGCGCCAGCAGCCTCGCCGTGTGGACTAGCGGGAGGGTCAATGAGCAGTTCTTC. Translated: CASSLAVWTSGRVNEQFF.

The chain employs TRBV25-1 and TRBJ2-3; TRBD2 agrees at 7 bases. This CDR3 region has 14 residues. Germline V CDR1 and CDR2: MGHDK, SYGVNS. V was clipped by 4 bases and J by 3 bases; unmatched bases: 4. The DNA for the CDR3 is TGTGCCAGCAGTGGGGCGGGGGAGACAGATACGCAGTATTTT. Protein product: CASSGAGETDTQYF.

The V gene is TRBV19, the J gene TRBJ2-7; tentative D call: TRBD2 (6 bases). V lost 0 bases and J lost 1, with 7 bases in between. The CDR3 runs to 14 residues. Germline V gene sequence: CDR1 LNHDA, CDR2 SQIVND (reference sequence). The CDR3 is CASSIDSGSYEQYF. In DNA form, the CDR3 reads TGTGCCAGTAGTATAGACAGCGGGTCCTACGAGCAGTACTTC.

The J gene is TRBJ2-7, the V gene TRBV5-1; D may be TRBD1 (6 bases). The CDR3 is 14 amino acids. Germline V lookup: CDR1 SGHRS, CDR2 YFSETQ. V was trimmed by 5 bases and J by 3 bases, leaving 15 bases between them. The CDR3: CASRPQGPLYEQYF. The DNA of the CDR3 is TGCGCCAGCAGACCGCAGGGGCCCCTCTACGAGCAGTACTTC.

V usage is TRBV6-5 and J usage is TRBJ1-4; 7 bases line up with TRBD1. The junction had 8 bases not matched to a gene; V was cut back by 4 bases and J by 6 bases. There are 15 residues in the CDR3. The germline gives CDR1 MNHEY, CDR2 SVGAGI. The CDR3 coding sequence is TGTGCCAGCAGTTTAAGTGGCAGGGGGTATGAAAAACTGTTTTTT. Residues: CASSLSGRGYEKLFF.

The V call is TRBV19, the J call TRBJ2-1, with TRBD2 as a possible D gene (5 bases). Germline assignment: CDR1 LNHDA and CDR2 SQIVND (reference sequence). The CDR3 totals 15 residues. Trimming shortened V by 1 base and J by 0 bases, and 7 bases separated the two germline ends. The CDR3 reads CASSIGLSSYNEQFF. The DNA for the CDR3 is TGTGCCAGTAGTATAGGACTAAGCTCCTACAATGAGCAGTTCTTC.

The rearrangement links TRBV1 to TRBJ2-3; the table assigns TRBD2, which was not confirmed against the DNA. TRBV1 constitutes a pseudogene. There are 18 residues in the CDR3. This chain's CDR3 is CTSSQDLKAGGPTDTQYF. The CDR3, as DNA: TGCACCAGCAGCCAAGATTTGAAGGCGGGGGGGCCGACAGATACGCAGTATTTT.

This clone has only one observation. The rearrangement uses TRBV14 and TRBJ2-1; D is unclear. CDR3 length: 13 residues. V was trimmed by 1 base and J by 8 bases, leaving 9 bases between them. The germline gives CDR1 SGHDN, CDR2 FVKESK. The CDR3 reads CASSQVRVHEQFF. The CDR3 DNA sequence: TGTGCCAGCAGCCAAGTGAGAGTCCATGAGCAGTTCTTC.

In this sample, this clone turned up once. This chain joins TRBV5-1 and TRBJ2-5; no clear D gene. Germline V gene lookup returns CDR1 SGHRS and CDR2 YFSETQ. This CDR3 contains 16 residues. Deletions cut 0 bases from V and 2 bases from J, with 14 bases between. CDR3 bases: TGCGCCAGCAGCTTGGGACGACTTAGCCGGCAAGAGACCCAGTACTTC. This encodes CASSLGRLSRQETQYF.

V usage is TRBV7-2 and J usage is TRBJ2-2; 10 positions match TRBD2. The germline CDR1 and CDR2 sequences are SGHTA and FQGNSA. The V and J ends lost 5 bases and 2 bases, in that order; junction bases with no gene match: 5. There are 16 residues in the CDR3. CDR3 in amino acids: CASSPGLALNTGELFF. CDR3 coding DNA: TGTGCCAGCAGCCCGGGACTAGCGCTAAACACCGGGGAGCTGTTTTTT.

This sequence joins TRBV25-1 and TRBJ1-2, with 9 bases identical to TRBD1. Germline-derived CDR1 and CDR2 are MGHDK and SYGVNS. This CDR3 is 12 amino acids long. V was clipped by 8 bases and J by 8 bases; unmatched bases: 6. The CDR3 here is CASPRTGDGYTF. DNA for the CDR3: TGTGCCAGCCCTAGGACAGGGGACGGCTACACCTTC.